This T cell receptor (beta chain) comes out of a study of spatial heterogeneity in lung cancer. Across the study: Detection consistently yielded more beta chains than alpha chains. Counts of TCR transcripts in tumor regions correlated strongly with a matched bulk RNA-seq T cell module score. Regarding the study as a whole: The estimate shows that only roughly 7% of tumor T cells were covered for alpha and 12% to 15% for beta chains. Counts of expanded alpha and beta TCRs within tumors tracked the tumor nonsynonymous mutation count.

The V gene's germline CDR1 is SGHTA and CDR2 FQGNSA. J lost 0 bases, V lost 2 bases, and 4 bases had no gene match. The CDR3 totals 17 residues. Time point noted: sample taken at primary tumor resection. No cell sorting; template was whole RNA from tumor, lung tissue or PBMC. By share of the sample, this clonotype is medium-sized. Its antigen is as yet unknown. TCRdb reprocessed the 5' RACE reads with MiXCR, giving one entry per CDR3 protein. This sample yields 4,500 to 5,500 distinct CDR3 sequences, of which approximately 14% are seen a single time; around 9.1% belongs to the top ten. V gene TRBV7-2 combines with J gene TRBJ2-1, with TRBD2 identical over 10 bases. The sequencing here drew on lung tumor tissue, taken at surgery. This sequence originates from a female donor with early-stage non-small cell lung cancer. The CDR3 spells CASSLLGLASSYNEQFF. The CDR3 bases are TGTGCCAGCAGCTTATTGGGACTAGCGAGCTCCTACAATGAGCAGTTCTTC.